These 7 T cell receptor beta chains came from one sample sequenced in a study of blood T cell repertoires in COVID-19. TCRdb's copy holds only in-frame clones and misses some; the assay was immunoSEQ multiplex PCR. The repertoire holds about 14,000 clones, with around four fifths as singletons. The material sequenced was peripheral blood. All receptors come from a man in his forties with active or convalescent COVID-19.

The rearrangement joins TRBV6-5 to TRBJ2-1; 13 bases are a match to TRBD2. The CDR3 extends over 13 amino acids. Germline CDR1 and CDR2: MNHEY and SVGAGI. Trimming at V came to 9 bases and at J to 5 bases, leaving 1 base not matched to a gene. CDR3 loop: CASGLAGDNEQFF. The CDR3, as DNA: TGTGCCAGTGGACTAGCGGGGGACAATGAGCAGTTCTTC.

The CDR3 is CASSSPGQGANEQFF. CDR3 in DNA: TGTGCCAGCAGTTCGCCGGGACAGGGGGCGAATGAGCAGTTCTTC. This chain connects TRBV27 to TRBJ2-1, with 12 bases aligning to TRBD1. CDR1 and CDR2 from the germline V gene are MNHEY and SMNVEV (reference sequence). The V and J ends lost 4 bases and 7 bases, in that order; junction bases with no gene match: 5. The CDR3 sequence is 15 residues long.

The chain has TRBV3-1 (or the pseudogene TRBV3-2) and TRBJ2-1; TRBD2 matches 8 bases. The germline V gene encodes CDR1 LGHDT and CDR2 YNNKEL (reference sequence). The CDR3 consists of 15 residues. The V gene end was trimmed by 3 bases and the J gene end by 9 bases; junction bases not matched to a gene: 10. CDR3 in amino acids: CASSHTSGRGGEQFF. DNA of the CDR3: TGTGCCAGCAGCCACACTAGCGGTCGGGGAGGTGAGCAGTTCTTC.

V and J are TRBV5-1 and TRBJ2-6; perhaps TRBD1 as D (6 bases). The CDR3 contains 16 residues. CDR1 is SGHRS and CDR2 is YFSETQ in the germline V gene. The V end lost 6 bases, the J end lost 0 bases, and 13 bases lay between the germline ends. Here the CDR3 DNA reads TGCGCCAGCAACAGGGTCCTCAGCTCTGGGGCCAACGTCCTGACTTTC. Translating it yields CASNRVLSSGANVLTF.

The chain joins TRBV6-2 or TRBV6-3 to TRBJ1-4, with unresolved D. The ends were cut back, 5 bases at V and 10 bases at J, with 14 bases in the middle. The CDR3 is 13 residues long. Germline lookup yields CDR1 MNHEY and CDR2 SVGEGT. Written as DNA, the CDR3 is TGTGCCAGCAGTGTCGGGCCCGAGGGAAAACTGTTTTTT. Encoded protein: CASSVGPEGKLFF.

This clone was detected a few times. The rearrangement links TRBV28 to TRBJ2-7, with D perhaps matching TRBD2 (6 bases). The germline CDR1 and CDR2 sequences are MDHEN and SYDVKM. Deletions cut 5 bases from V and 3 bases from J, with 20 bases between. This CDR3 is built from 16 residues. CDR3 DNA sequence: TGTGCCAGCAGTGACGCTGACAGAATCGGGGGCTACGAGCAGTACTTC. This sequence encodes CASSDADRIGGYEQYF.

The chain has TRBV3-1 (or the pseudogene TRBV3-2) and TRBJ2-3, with 13 bases matching TRBD2. Trimming removed 6 bases from V and 0 bases from J; junction bases left unmatched: 15. This CDR3 is built from 20 residues. Germline values: CDR1 LGHDT, CDR2 YNNKEL (reference sequence). Here the CDR3 reads CASRLTPGTSGDSSTDTQYF. DNA for the CDR3: TGTGCCAGCAGACTTACACCCGGGACTAGCGGGGACTCTAGCACAGATACGCAGTATTTT.